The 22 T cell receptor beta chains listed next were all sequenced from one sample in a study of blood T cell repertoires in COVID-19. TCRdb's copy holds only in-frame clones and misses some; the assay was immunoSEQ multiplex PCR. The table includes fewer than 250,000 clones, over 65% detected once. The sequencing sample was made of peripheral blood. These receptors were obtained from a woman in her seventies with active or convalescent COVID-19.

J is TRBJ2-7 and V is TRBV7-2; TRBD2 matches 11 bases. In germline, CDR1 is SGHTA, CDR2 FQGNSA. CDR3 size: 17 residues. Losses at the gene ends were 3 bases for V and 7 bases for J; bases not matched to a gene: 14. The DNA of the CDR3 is TGTGCCAGCAGCTTGACCCCCTTAGCGGGAGGGTCTCGGGAGCAGTACTTC. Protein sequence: CASSLTPLAGGSREQYF.

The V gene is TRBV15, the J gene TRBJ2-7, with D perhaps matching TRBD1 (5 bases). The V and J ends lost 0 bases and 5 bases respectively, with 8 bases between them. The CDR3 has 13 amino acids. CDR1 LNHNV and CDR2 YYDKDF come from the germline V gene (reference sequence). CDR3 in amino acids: CATSRDRAHEQYF. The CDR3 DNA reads TGTGCCACCAGCAGAGACAGGGCCCACGAGCAGTACTTC.

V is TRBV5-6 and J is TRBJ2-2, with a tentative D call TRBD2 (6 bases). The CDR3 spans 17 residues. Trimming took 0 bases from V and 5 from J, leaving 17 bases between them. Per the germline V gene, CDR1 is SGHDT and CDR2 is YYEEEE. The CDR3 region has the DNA TGTGCCAGCAGCTTGGGTCCGGCGGGGCCAAGGACCGGGGAGCTGTTTTTT. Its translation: CASSLGPAGPRTGELFF.

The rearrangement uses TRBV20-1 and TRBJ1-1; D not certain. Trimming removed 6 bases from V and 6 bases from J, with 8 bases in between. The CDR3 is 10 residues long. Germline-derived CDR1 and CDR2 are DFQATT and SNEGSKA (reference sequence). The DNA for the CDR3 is TGCAGTGCCAAGAGCGCTGAAGCTTTCTTT. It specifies CSAKSAEAFF.

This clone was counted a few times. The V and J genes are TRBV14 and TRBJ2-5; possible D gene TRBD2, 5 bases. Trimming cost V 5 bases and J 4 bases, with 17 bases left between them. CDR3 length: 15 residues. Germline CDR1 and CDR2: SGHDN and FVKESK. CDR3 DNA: TGTGCCAGCAGCAGATTGGACTGGGGTGTAGAGACCCAGTACTTC. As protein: CASSRLDWGVETQYF.

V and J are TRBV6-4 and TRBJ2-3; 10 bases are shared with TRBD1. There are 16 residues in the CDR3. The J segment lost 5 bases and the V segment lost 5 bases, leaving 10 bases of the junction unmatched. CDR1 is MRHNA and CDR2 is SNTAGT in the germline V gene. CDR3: CASSKTGTGVGDTQYF. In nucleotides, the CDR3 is TGTGCCAGCAGTAAAACCGGGACAGGGGTCGGAGATACGCAGTATTTT.

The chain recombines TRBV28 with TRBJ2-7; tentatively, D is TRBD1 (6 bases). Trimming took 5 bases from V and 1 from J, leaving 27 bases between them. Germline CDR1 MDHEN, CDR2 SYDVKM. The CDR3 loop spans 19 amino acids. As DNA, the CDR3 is TGTGCCAGCAGTCTCTATATATCCCTAAACAGGGATCGGTCCTACGAGCAGTACTTC. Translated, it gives CASSLYISLNRDRSYEQYF. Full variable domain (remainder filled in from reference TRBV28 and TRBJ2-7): DVKVTQSSRYLVKRTGEKVFLECVQDMDHENMFWYRQDPGLGLRLIYFSYDVKMKEKGDIPEGYSVSREKKERFSLILESASTNQTSMYLCASSLYISLNRDRSYEQYFGPGTRLTVT.

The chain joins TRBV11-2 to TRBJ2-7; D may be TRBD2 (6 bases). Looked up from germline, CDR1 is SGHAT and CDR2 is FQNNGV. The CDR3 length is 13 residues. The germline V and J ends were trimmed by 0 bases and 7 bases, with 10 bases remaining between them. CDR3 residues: CASSLEAAGEQYF. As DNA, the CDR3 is TGTGCCAGCAGCTTAGAGGCTGCGGGGGAGCAGTACTTC.

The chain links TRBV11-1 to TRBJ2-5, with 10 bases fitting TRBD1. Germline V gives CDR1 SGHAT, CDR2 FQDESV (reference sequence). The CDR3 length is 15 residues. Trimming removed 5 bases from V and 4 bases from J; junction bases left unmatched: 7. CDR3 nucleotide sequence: TGTGCCAGCAGCCGACGACAGGGGGCGGCAGAGACCCAGTACTTC. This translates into CASSRRQGAAETQYF.

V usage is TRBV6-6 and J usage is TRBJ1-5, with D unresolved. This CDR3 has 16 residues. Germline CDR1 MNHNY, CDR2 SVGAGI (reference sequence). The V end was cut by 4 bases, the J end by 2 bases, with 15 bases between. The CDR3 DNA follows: TGTGCCAGCAGTTCTCTTGGTGGCGGTGGCAATCAGCCCCAGCATTTT. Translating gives CASSSLGGGGNQPQHF.

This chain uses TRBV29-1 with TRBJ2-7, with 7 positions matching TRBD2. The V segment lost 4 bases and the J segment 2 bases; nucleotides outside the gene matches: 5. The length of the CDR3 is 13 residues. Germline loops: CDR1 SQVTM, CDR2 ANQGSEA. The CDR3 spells CSVAGGTTYEQYF. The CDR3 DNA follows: TGCAGCGTTGCCGGGGGGACTACCTACGAGCAGTACTTC.

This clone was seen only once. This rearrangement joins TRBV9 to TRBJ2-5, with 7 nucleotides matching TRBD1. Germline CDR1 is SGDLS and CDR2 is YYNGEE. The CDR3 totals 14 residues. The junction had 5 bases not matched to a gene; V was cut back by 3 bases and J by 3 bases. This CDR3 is CASSAHGQEETQYF. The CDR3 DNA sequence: TGTGCCAGCAGCGCCCACGGACAGGAAGAGACCCAGTACTTC.

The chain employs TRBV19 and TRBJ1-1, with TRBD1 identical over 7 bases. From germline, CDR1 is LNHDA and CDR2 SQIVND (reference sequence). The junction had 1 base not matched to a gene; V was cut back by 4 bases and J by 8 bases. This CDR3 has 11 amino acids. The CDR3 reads CASSTRGEAFF. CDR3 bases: TGTGCCAGTAGTACCAGGGGGGAAGCTTTCTTT. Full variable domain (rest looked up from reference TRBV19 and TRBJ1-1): DGGITQSPKYLFRKEGQNVTLSCEQNLNHDAMYWYRQDPGQGLRLIYYSQIVNDFQKGDIAEGYSVSREKKESFPLTVTSAQKNPTAFYLCASSTRGEAFFGQGTRLTVV.

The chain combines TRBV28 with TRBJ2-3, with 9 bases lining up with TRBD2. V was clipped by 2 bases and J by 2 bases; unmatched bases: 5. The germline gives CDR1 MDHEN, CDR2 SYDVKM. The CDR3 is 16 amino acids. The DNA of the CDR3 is TGTGCCAGCAGTTTAGGGCTAGCGGGAACCACAGATACGCAGTATTTT. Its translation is CASSLGLAGTTDTQYF.

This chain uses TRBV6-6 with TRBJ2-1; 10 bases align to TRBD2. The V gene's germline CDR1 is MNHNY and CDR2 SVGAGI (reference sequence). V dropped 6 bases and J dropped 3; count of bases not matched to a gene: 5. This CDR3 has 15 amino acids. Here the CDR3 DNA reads TGTGCCAGCAGACTAGGACTAGCGGTCTACAATGAGCAGTTCTTC. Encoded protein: CASRLGLAVYNEQFF.

CDR3 amino acids: CASSPRTSGTGEQFF. DNA of the CDR3: TGTGCCAGCAGCCCACGGACTAGCGGGACTGGTGAGCAGTTCTTC. The chain carries TRBV7-8 and TRBJ2-1, with 12 positions matching TRBD2. The CDR3 runs 15 residues. The V and J ends lost 5 bases and 9 bases, in that order; junction bases with no gene match: 8. CDR1 is SGHVS and CDR2 is FQNEAQ in the germline V gene.

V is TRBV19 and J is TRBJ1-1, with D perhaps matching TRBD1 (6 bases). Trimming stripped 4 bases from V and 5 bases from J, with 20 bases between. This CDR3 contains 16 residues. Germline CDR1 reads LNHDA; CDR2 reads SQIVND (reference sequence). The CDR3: CASSTGTGSRVTEAFF. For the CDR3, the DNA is TGTGCCAGTAGTACCGGAACAGGGAGTAGAGTGACTGAAGCTTTCTTT.

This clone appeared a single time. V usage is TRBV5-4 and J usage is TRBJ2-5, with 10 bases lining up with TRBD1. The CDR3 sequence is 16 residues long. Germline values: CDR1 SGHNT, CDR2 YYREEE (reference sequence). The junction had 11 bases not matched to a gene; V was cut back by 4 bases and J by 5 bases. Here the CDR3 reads CASSPGDRGLRETQYF. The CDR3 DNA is TGTGCCAGCAGCCCCGGGGACAGGGGCCTCCGGGAGACCCAGTACTTC.

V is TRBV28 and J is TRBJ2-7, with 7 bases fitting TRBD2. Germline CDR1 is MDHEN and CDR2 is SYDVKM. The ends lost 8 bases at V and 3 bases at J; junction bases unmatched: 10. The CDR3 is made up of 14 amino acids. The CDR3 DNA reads TGTGCCAGCCTACCTTGGAGCGGGGACTACGAGCAGTACTTC. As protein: CASLPWSGDYEQYF. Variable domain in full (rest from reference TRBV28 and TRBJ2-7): DVKVTQSSRYLVKRTGEKVFLECVQDMDHENMFWYRQDPGLGLRLIYFSYDVKMKEKGDIPEGYSVSREKKERFSLILESASTNQTSMYLCASLPWSGDYEQYFGPGTRLTVT.

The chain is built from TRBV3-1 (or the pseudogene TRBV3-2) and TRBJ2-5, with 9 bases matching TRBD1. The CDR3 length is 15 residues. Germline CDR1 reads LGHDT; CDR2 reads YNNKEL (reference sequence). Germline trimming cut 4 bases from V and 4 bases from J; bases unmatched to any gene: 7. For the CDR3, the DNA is TGTGCCAGCAGCCCTCGGGACAGGGAGGGAGAGACCCAGTACTTC. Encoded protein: CASSPRDREGETQYF.

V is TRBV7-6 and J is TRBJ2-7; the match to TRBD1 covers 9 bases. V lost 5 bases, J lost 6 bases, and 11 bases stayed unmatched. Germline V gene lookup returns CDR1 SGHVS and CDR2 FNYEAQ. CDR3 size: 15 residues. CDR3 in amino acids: CASSPWTGVIVEQYF. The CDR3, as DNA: TGTGCCAGCAGCCCGTGGACAGGGGTGATTGTCGAGCAGTACTTC.

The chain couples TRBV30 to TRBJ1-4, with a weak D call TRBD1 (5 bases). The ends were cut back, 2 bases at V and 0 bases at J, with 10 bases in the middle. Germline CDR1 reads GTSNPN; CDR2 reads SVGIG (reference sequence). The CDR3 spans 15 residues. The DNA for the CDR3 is TGTGCCTGGAGTCGCGGGGCCGCAACTAATGAAAAACTGTTTTTT. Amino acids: CAWSRGAATNEKLFF.